The entry below describes one TCR beta chain. Assay used: immunoSEQ multiplex PCR; TCRdb lists only in-frame clones, some missing. The sample contains a few thousand clones, around 80% of which appear only once. This entry comes from a study of somatic mutations in cytotoxic T cells in rheumatoid arthritis. This CDR3 is 16 amino acids long. Trimming took off 3 bases at V and 0 bases at J, with 12 bases between the two ends. Looked up from germline, CDR1 is MNHNS and CDR2 is SASEGT. The chain links TRBV6-1 to TRBJ1-5; perhaps TRBD1 as D (5 bases). The TCR originated in a man in his 70s with rheumatoid arthritis. Source material: CD8+ T cells sorted from blood. The CDR3 region is CASSERRVASNQPQHF. DNA for the CDR3: TGTGCCAGCAGTGAGCGCAGGGTTGCTAGCAATCAGCCCCAGCATTTT.